This T cell receptor (beta chain) was sequenced during a study of cytomegalovirus exposure and HLA in healthy donors. About the study: Within an early data release were tens of millions of unique TCRs drawn from HLA-typed donors. Assignment to the Caucasian-associated ancestry cluster applied to around 76% of the approximately 400 genotyped donors.

Trimming took 1 base from V and 2 from J; bases not matched to a gene: 4. In germline, CDR1 is SGHAT, CDR2 FQNNGV. The CDR3 is made up of 16 amino acids. Notes on the study in general: Earlier analysis looked at TCR beta V segments, and most were productive about 90% or about 30% of the time.

On this clone: The antigen is unknown.

60 Vbeta and 13 Jbeta primers were used in PCR. Authors' methods: In a later analysis, some 80 million unique TCR beta chains included roughly 11 million shared by two or more donors. TCRdb's copy holds only in-frame clones and misses some; the assay was immunoSEQ multiplex PCR. The V and J calls and clone size were taken over from that table, and D and trimming were inferred from the DNA. The table includes 150,000 to 200,000 clones, about three quarters detected once. The TCR originated in a woman aged 40-49 years in good health and CMV-seropositive. The V call is TRBV11-2, the J call TRBJ1-5; TRBD1 aligns across 8 bases. Sequenced material: PBMCs. DNA for the CDR3: TGTGCCAGCAGCTTAGGGACAGGGAGGCGCAATCAGCCCCAGCATTTT. Its translation: CASSLGTGRRNQPQHF.